These T cell receptor beta chains were read from a single sample in a study of shared clonotypes between healthy human individuals. Sequencing was performed with immunoSEQ multiplex PCR; in TCRdb, only in-frame clones are kept and a portion is missing. This sample carries some 2,500,000 clones, around 93% of them seen once, and the ten largest clones take 0.3% to 0.4%. Sequencing was performed on naive CD4+ T cells from PBMCs. The receptors shown here come from a man younger than 30 in good health. Some clones in this sample may be carry-over from other donors' samples. CDR3s include the opening cysteine and the closing phenylalanine or tryptophan. The D gene is left open where the match is weak. For some rows the clone size is stated as once, few or many, or as a class when expanded; others skip it.

j_gene,v_gene,d_gene,abundance,CDR3aa,CDR3nt
TRBJ1-2,TRBV5-1,.,.,CASSLEPSAGYGYTF,TGCGCCAGCAGCTTGGAGCCGTCGGCCGGGTATGGCTACACCTTC
TRBJ2-5,TRBV4-2,TRBD2,.,CASSPAAGGAGQETQYF,TGTGCCAGCAGCCCGGCAGCGGGAGGTGCGGGCCAAGAGACCCAGTACTTC
TRBJ2-5,TRBV19,TRBD2,.,CASTNWGGETQYF,TGTGCCAGTACCAATTGGGGGGGAGAGACCCAGTACTTC
TRBJ2-5,TRBV5-1,TRBD2,.,CASSSGLAGGPGETQYF,TGCGCCAGCAGCTCCGGACTAGCGGGAGGGCCAGGAGAGACCCAGTACTTC
TRBJ2-2,TRBV12-1,.,.,CASSFYTHTGELFF,TGTGCCAGCAGCTTTTACACACACACCGGGGAGCTGTTTTTT
TRBJ2-5,TRBV18,.,.,CASSPGRQETQYF,TGTGCCAGCTCACCGGGCAGGCAAGAGACCCAGTACTTC
TRBJ2-1,TRBV18,.,.,CASSPRSQVNEQFF,TGTGCCAGCTCACCACGTTCTCAGGTCAATGAGCAGTTCTTC
TRBJ2-7,TRBV7-9,TRBD1,once,CASSSSDRGYYEQYF,TGTGCCAGCAGCTCCTCGGACAGGGGGTACTACGAGCAGTACTTC
TRBJ1-1,TRBV5-1,TRBD1,.,CASSLTGTAEAFF,TGCGCCAGCAGCTTGACCGGGACAGCAGAAGCTTTCTTT
TRBJ2-6,TRBV18,.,.,CASSPQGASGANVLTF,TGTGCCAGCTCACCACAGGGCGCCTCTGGGGCCAACGTCCTGACTTTC
TRBJ2-3,TRBV10-1,.,once,CASSERAATSTDTQYF,TGCGCCAGCAGTGAGCGGGCAGCTACTAGCACAGATACGCAGTATTTT
TRBJ1-1,TRBV5-5,.,.,CASSLARGRETEAFF,TGTGCCAGCAGCTTGGCCCGGGGACGGGAGACTGAAGCTTTCTTT
TRBJ1-2,TRBV7-9,.,.,CASSLEQGGGYTF,TGTGCCAGCAGCTTAGAGCAGGGAGGAGGCTACACCTTC
TRBJ1-3,TRBV6-6,TRBD1,.,CASSLQGSGNTIYF,TGTGCCAGCAGCCTACAGGGGTCGGGAAACACCATATATTTT
TRBJ2-7,TRBV19,TRBD1,.,CASMPGQGWFQEQYF,TGTGCCAGTATGCCGGGACAGGGATGGTTTCAGGAGCAGTACTTC